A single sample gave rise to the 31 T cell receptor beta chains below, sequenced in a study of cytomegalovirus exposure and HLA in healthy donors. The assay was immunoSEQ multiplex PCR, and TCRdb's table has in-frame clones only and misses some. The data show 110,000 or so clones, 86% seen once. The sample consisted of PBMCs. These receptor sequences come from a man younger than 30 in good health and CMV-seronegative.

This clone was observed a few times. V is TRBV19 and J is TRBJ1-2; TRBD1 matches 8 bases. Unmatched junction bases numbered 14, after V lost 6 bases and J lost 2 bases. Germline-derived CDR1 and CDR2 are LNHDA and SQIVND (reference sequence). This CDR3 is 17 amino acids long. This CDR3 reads CASSPGGFVGGNYGYTF. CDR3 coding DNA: TGTGCCAGTAGCCCAGGGGGCTTCGTCGGTGGGAACTATGGCTACACCTTC.

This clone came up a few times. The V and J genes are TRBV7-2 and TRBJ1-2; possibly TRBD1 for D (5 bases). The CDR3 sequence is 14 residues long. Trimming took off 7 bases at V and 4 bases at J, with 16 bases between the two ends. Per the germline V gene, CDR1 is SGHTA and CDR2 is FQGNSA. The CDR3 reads CASTIPTVSYGYTF. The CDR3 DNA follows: TGTGCCAGCACCATACCGACAGTTTCCTATGGCTACACCTTC.

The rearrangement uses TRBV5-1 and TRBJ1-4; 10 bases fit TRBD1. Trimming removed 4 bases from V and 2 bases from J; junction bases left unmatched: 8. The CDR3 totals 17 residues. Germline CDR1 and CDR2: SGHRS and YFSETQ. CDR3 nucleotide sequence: TGCGCCAGCAGCCCGAGACGGACAGGGGGGACTAATGAAAAACTGTTTTTT. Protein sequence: CASSPRRTGGTNEKLFF.

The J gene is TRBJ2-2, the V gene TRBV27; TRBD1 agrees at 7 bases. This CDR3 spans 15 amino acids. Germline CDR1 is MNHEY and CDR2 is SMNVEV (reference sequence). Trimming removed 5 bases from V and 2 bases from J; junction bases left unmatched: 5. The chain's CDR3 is CASSRDRDNTGELFF. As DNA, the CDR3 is TGTGCCAGCAGTCGAGACAGGGATAACACCGGGGAGCTGTTTTTT.

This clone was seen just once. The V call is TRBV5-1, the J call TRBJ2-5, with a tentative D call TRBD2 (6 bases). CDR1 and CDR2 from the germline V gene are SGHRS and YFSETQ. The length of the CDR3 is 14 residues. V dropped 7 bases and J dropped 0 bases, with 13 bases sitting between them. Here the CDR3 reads CASHTGVYQETQYF. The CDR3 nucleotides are TGCGCCAGCCACACGGGGGTATACCAAGAGACCCAGTACTTC.

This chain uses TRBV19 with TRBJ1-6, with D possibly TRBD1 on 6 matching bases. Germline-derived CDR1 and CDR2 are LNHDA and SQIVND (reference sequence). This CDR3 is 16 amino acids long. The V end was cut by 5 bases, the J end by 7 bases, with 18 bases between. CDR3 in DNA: TGTGCCAGTAGTCCTCAGACAGGCTTCCAGAATTCACCCCTCCACTTT. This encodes CASSPQTGFQNSPLHF. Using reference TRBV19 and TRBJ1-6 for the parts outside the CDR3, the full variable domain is DGGITQSPKYLFRKEGQNVTLSCEQNLNHDAMYWYRQDPGQGLRLIYYSQIVNDFQKGDIAEGYSVSREKKESFPLTVTSAQKNPTAFYLCASSPQTGFQNSPLHFGNGTRLTVT.

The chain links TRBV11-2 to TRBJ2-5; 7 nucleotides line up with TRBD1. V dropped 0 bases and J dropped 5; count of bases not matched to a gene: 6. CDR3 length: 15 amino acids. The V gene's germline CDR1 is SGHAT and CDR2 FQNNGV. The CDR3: CASSLEQGNGETQYF. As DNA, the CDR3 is TGTGCCAGCAGCTTAGAACAGGGGAATGGGGAGACCCAGTACTTC. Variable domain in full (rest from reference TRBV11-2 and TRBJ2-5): EAGVAQSPRYKIIEKRQSVAFWCNPISGHATLYWYQQILGQGPKLLIQFQNNGVVDDSQLPKDRFSAERLKGVDSTLKIQPAKLEDSAVYLCASSLEQGNGETQYFGPGTRLLVL.

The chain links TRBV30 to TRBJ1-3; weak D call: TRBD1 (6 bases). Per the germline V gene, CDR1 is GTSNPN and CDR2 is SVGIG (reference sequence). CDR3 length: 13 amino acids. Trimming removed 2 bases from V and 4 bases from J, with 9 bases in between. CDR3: CAWSQGSGNTIYF. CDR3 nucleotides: TGTGCCTGGAGTCAGGGGTCAGGAAACACCATATATTTT. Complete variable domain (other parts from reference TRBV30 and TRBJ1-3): SQTIHQWPATLVQPVGSPLSLECTVEGTSNPNLYWYRQAAGRGLQLLFYSVGIGQISSEVPQNLSASRPQDRQFILSSKKLLLSDSGFYLCAWSQGSGNTIYFGEGSWLTVV.

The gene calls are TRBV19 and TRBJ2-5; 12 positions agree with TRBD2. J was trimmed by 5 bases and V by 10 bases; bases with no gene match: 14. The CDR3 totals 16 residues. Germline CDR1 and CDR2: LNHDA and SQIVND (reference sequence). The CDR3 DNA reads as TGTGCCACAATCCCCCCAGGACTAGCGGGGTTTGAGACCCAGTACTTC. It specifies CATIPPGLAGFETQYF.

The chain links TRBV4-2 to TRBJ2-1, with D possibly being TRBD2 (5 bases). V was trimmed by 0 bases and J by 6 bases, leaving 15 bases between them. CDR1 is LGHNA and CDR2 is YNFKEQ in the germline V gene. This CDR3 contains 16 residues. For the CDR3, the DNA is TGTGCCAGCAGCCAAGAAGCAGGAGAGGGCCTCAATGAGCAGTTCTTC. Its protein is CASSQEAGEGLNEQFF.

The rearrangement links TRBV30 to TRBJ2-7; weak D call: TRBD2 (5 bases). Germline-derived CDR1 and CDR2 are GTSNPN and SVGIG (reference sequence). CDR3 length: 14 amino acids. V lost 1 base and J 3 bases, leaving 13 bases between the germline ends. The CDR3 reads CAWSAGLTDYEQYF. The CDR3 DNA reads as TGTGCCTGGAGTGCCGGACTGACCGACTACGAGCAGTACTTC. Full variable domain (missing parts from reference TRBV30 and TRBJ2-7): SQTIHQWPATLVQPVGSPLSLECTVEGTSNPNLYWYRQAAGRGLQLLFYSVGIGQISSEVPQNLSASRPQDRQFILSSKKLLLSDSGFYLCAWSAGLTDYEQYFGPGTRLTVT.

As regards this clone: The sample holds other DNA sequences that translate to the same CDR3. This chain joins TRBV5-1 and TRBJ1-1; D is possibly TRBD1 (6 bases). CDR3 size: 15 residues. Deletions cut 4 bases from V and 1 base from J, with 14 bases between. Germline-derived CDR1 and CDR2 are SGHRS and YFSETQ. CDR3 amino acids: CASSPEGQRNTEAFF. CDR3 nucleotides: TGCGCCAGCAGCCCCGAAGGACAGAGGAACACTGAAGCTTTCTTT.

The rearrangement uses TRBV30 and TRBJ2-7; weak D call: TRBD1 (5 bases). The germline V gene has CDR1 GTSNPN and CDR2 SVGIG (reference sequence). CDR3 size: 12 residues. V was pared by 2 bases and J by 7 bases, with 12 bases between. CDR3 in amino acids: CAWSIGAREQYF. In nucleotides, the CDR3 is TGTGCCTGGAGTATAGGGGCGCGGGAGCAGTACTTC.

The CDR3 loop is CASSVTGGVAEAFF. CDR3 bases: TGTGCCAGCAGTGTCACAGGGGGTGTCGCTGAAGCTTTCTTT. The V gene is TRBV25-1, the J gene TRBJ1-1, with 8 nucleotides matching TRBD1. This CDR3 region has 14 residues. CDR1 is MGHDK, CDR2 SYGVNS, per germline. V dropped 4 bases and J dropped 6; count of bases not matched to a gene: 7.

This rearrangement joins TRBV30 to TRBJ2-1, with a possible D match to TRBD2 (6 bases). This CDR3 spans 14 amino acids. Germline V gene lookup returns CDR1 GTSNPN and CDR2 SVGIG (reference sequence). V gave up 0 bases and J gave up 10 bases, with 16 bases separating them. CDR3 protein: CAWSVRRDHREQFF. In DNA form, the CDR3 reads TGTGCCTGGAGTGTACGGAGGGACCATAGGGAGCAGTTCTTC.

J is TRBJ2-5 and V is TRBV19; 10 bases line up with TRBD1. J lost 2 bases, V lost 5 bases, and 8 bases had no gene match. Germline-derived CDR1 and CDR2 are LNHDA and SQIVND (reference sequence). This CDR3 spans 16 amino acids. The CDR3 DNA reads TGTGCCAGTAGTGGGGAGACAGGGGGCTTACAAGAGACCCAGTACTTC. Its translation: CASSGETGGLQETQYF.

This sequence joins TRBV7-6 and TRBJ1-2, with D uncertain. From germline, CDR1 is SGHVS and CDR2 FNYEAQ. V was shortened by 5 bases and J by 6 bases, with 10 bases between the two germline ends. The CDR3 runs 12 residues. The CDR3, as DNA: TGTGCCAGCAGCCGTTACGGGGATGGCTACACCTTC. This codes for CASSRYGDGYTF. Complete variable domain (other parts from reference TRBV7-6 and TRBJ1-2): GAGVSQSPRYKVTKRGQDVALRCDPISGHVSLYWYRQALGQGPEFLTYFNYEAQQDKSGLPNDRFSAERPEGSISTLTIQRTEQRDSAMYRCASSRYGDGYTFGSGTRLTVV.

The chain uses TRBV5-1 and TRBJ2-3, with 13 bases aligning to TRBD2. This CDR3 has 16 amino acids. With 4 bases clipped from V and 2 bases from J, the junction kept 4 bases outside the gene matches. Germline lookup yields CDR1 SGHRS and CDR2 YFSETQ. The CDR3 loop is CASSTGLAGLTDTQYF. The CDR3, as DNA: TGCGCCAGCAGCACGGGACTAGCGGGGCTCACAGATACGCAGTATTTT.

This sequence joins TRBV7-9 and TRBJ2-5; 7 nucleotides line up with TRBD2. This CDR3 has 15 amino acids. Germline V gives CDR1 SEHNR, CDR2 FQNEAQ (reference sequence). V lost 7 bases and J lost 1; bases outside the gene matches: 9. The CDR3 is CASTRPGGSQETQYF. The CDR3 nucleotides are TGTGCCAGCACCCGCCCAGGCGGGAGCCAAGAGACCCAGTACTTC.

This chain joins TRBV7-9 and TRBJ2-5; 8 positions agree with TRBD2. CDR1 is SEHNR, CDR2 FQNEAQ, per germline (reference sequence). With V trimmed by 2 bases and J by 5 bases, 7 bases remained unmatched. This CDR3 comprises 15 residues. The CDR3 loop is CASSLYGLAGETQYF. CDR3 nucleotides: TGTGCCAGCAGCTTATATGGGCTAGCGGGCGAGACCCAGTACTTC.

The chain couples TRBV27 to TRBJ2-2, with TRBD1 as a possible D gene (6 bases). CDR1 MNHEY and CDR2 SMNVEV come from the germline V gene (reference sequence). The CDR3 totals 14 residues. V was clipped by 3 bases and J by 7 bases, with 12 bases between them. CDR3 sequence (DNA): TGTGCCAGCAGTTTGGACAGTTTAAGCGGGGAGCTGTTTTTT. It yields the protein CASSLDSLSGELFF.

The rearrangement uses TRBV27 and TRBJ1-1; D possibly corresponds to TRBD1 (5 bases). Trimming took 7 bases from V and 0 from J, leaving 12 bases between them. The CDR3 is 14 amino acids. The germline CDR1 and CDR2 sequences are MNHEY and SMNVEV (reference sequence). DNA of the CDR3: TGTGCCAGCACGGGACTCTCAATGAACACTGAAGCTTTCTTT. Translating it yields CASTGLSMNTEAFF.

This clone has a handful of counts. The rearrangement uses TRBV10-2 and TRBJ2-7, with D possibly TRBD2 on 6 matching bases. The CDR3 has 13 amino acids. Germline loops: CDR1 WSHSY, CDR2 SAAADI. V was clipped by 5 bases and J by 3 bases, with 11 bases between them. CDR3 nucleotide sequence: TGCGCCAGCAGTCAGGTGGAGGGCTACGAGCAGTACTTC. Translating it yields CASSQVEGYEQYF.

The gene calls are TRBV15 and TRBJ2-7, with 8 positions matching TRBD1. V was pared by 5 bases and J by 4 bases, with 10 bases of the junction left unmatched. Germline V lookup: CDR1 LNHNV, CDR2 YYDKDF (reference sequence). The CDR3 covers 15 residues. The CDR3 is CATSGGAGGRYEQYF. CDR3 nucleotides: TGTGCCACCAGCGGCGGGGCAGGGGGCCGGTACGAGCAGTACTTC.

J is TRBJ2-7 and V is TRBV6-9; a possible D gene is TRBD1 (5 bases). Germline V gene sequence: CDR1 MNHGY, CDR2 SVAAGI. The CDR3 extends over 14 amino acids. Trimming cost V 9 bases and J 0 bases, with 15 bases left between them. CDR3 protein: CARLRDPSSYEQYF. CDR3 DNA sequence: TGTGCCAGACTCAGGGATCCTAGCTCCTACGAGCAGTACTTC.

The CDR3 reads CASSLRGGYTF. DNA of the CDR3: TGTGCCAGCAGTTTACGGGGTGGCTACACCTTC. The V call is TRBV28, the J call TRBJ1-2; no firm D call. The ends were cut back, 2 bases at V and 7 bases at J, with 5 bases in the middle. This CDR3 is built from 11 residues. Germline V gives CDR1 MDHEN, CDR2 SYDVKM.

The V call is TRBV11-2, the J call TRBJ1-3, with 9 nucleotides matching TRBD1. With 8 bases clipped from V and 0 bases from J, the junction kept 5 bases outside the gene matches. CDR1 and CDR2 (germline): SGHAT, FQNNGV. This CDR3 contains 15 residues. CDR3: CASGMTGGSGNTIYF. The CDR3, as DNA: TGTGCCAGCGGGATGACAGGGGGCTCTGGAAACACCATATATTTT. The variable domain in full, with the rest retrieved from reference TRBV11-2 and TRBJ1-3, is EAGVAQSPRYKIIEKRQSVAFWCNPISGHATLYWYQQILGQGPKLLIQFQNNGVVDDSQLPKDRFSAERLKGVDSTLKIQPAKLEDSAVYLCASGMTGGSGNTIYFGEGSWLTVV.

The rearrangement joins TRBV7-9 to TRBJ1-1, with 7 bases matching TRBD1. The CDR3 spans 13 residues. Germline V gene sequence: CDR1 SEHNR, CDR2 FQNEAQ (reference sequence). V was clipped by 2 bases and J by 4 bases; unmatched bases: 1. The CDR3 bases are TGTGCCAGCAGCTTAAGGGACAGCACTGAAGCTTTCTTT. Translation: CASSLRDSTEAFF.

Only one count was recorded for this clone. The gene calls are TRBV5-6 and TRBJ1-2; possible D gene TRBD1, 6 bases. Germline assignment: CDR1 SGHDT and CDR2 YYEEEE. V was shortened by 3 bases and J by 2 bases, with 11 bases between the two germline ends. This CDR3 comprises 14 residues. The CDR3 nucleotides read TGTGCCAGCAGCTCTAGAGGACAGAACTATGGCTACACCTTC. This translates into CASSSRGQNYGYTF.

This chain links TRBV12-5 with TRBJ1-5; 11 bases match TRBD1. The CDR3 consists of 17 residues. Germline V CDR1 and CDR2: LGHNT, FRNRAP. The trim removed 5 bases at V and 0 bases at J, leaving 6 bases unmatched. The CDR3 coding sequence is TGTGCTAGTGGTGGGGGACAGGGGGGGTATAGCAATCAGCCCCAGCATTTT. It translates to CASGGGQGGYSNQPQHF. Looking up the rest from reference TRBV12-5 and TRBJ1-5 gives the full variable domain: DARVTQTPRHKVTEMGQEVTMRCQPILGHNTVFWYRQTMMQGLELLAYFRNRAPLDDSGMPKDRFSAEMPDATLATLKIQPSEPRDSAVYFCASGGGQGGYSNQPQHFGDGTRLSIL.

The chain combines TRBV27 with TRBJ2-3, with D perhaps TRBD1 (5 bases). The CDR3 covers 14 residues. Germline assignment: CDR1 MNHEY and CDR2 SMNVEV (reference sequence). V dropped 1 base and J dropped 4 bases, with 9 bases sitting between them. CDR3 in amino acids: CASSLLGPPDTQYF. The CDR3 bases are TGTGCCAGCAGTTTATTGGGGCCCCCAGATACGCAGTATTTT.